This TCR beta chain was obtained from a study of cytomegalovirus exposure and HLA in healthy donors. General study points: Cytomegalovirus status was reportedly diagnosed by the classifier with high specificity and sensitivity.

Germline-derived CDR1 and CDR2 are SQVTM and ANQGSEA. This CDR3 spans 13 amino acids. With 2 bases removed from V and 2 bases from J, the gap between germline ends came to 9 bases. Repertoires were generated with immunoSEQ multiplex PCR, while TCRdb's copy carries only in-frame clones and drops some. The sample includes roughly 60,000 clones, 92% seen only once; the top ten take about 1.2%. In regard to this clone: Its specificity is not known.

The V gene is TRBV29-1, the J gene TRBJ1-2; no clear D gene. This TCR was recovered from a woman aged 18-29 years in good health and CMV-seronegative. The sequenced sample was PBMCs. The CDR3 region is CSVESPGNYGYTF. The CDR3, as DNA: TGCAGCGTTGAAAGCCCGGGGAACTATGGCTACACCTTC.